The clone carrying this T cell receptor beta chain was observed a few times. For the second PCR, which ran for 7 to 11 cycles, a sample-barcoded 5' primer and a J-beta primer mix were used. Every individual sample yielded 2.5 million or more paired-end reads (each containing CDR3). TCRdb processed the 5' RACE reads anew with MiXCR; each CDR3 protein has one entry. The repertoire includes about 1,000,000 distinct CDR3 sequences, 45% of them detected once, and under 20% sits in the top ten. The people who gave samples were healthy Caucasians from Russia, aged roughly 6 to 100. These data belong to a study of blood T cells in healthy people across ages. This CDR3 contains 16 residues. Germline assignment: CDR1 LGHNA and CDR2 YNFKEQ. The V gene end was trimmed by 6 bases and the J gene end by 0 bases; junction bases not matched to a gene: 9.

The chain carries TRBV4-2 and TRBJ2-3, with 7 positions matching TRBD2. This TCR was sampled from a woman aged 55-69 years in good health. The sample consisted of blood. As DNA, the CDR3 is TGTGCCAGCAGTCCCAGTAGCGGGTTTAGCACAGATACGCAGTATTTT. Translation: CASSPSSGFSTDTQYF.